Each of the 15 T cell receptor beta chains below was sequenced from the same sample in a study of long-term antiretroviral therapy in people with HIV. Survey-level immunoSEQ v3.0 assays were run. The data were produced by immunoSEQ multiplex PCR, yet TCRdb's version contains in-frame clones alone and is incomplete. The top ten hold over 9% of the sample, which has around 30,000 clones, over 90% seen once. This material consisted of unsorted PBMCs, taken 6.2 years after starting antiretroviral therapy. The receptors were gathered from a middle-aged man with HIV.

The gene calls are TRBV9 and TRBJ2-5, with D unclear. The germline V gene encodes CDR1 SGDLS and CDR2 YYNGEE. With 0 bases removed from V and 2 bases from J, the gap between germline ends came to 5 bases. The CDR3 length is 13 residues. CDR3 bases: TGTGCCAGCAGCGTAGACGGACAAGAGACCCAGTACTTC. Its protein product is CASSVDGQETQYF.

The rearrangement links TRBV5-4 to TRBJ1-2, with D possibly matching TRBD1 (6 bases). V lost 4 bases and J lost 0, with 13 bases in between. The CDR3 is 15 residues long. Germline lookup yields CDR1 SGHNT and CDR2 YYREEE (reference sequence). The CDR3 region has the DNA TGTGCCAGCAGCGCCCCGACAGGACCTAACTATGGCTACACCTTC. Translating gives CASSAPTGPNYGYTF.

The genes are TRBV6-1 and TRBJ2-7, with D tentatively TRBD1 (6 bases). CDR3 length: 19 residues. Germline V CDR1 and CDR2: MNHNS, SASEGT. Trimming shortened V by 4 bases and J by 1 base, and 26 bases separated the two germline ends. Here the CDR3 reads CASSAPGPQQGRVSYEQYF. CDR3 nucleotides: TGTGCCAGCAGTGCCCCCGGCCCCCAGCAGGGGCGAGTTTCCTACGAGCAGTACTTC.

The CDR3 region has the DNA TGTGCCATCAGTAGCGGGAGTGATACTAGCACAGATACGCAGTATTTT. It translates to CAISSGSDTSTDTQYF. This chain links TRBV10-3 with TRBJ2-3; TRBD2 matches at 8 bases. The V gene end was trimmed by 5 bases and the J gene end by 0 bases; junction bases not matched to a gene: 7. The length of the CDR3 is 16 residues. Germline V gene lookup returns CDR1 ENHRY and CDR2 SYGVKD.

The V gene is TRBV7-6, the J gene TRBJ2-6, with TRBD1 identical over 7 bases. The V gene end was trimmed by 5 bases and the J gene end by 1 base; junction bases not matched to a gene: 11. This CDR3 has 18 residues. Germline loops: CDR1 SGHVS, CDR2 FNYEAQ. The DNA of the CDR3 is TGTGCCAGCAGCCTCTACAGGGGTTTCGTTTCTGGGGCCAACGTCCTGACTTTC. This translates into CASSLYRGFVSGANVLTF. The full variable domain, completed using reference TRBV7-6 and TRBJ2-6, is GAGVSQSPRYKVTKRGQDVALRCDPISGHVSLYWYRQALGQGPEFLTYFNYEAQQDKSGLPNDRFSAERPEGSISTLTIQRTEQRDSAMYRCASSLYRGFVSGANVLTFGAGSRLTVL.

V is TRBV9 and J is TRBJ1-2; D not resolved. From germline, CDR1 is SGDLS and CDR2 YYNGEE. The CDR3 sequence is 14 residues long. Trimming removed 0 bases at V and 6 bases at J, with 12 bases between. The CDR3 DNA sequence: TGTGCCAGCAGCGTAGGGGTCACACCGGATGGCTACACCTTC. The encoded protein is CASSVGVTPDGYTF.

DNA for the CDR3: TGTGCCAGCAGCCCACCAGGGACAGGGGGGACAGATACGCAGTATTTT. It is translated as CASSPPGTGGTDTQYF. V is TRBV7-8 and J is TRBJ2-3; 11 bases agree with TRBD1. The length of the CDR3 is 16 residues. V shed 5 bases, J shed 3 bases, and the junction held 7 bases outside the gene matches. Germline V gene sequence: CDR1 SGHVS, CDR2 FQNEAQ.

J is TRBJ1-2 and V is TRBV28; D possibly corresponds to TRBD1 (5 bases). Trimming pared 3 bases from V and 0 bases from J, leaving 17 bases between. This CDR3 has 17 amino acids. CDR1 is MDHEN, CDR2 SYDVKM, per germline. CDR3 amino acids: CASSFFSLEGTNYGYTF. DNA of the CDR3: TGTGCCAGCAGTTTCTTTAGCCTGGAGGGGACTAACTATGGCTACACCTTC.

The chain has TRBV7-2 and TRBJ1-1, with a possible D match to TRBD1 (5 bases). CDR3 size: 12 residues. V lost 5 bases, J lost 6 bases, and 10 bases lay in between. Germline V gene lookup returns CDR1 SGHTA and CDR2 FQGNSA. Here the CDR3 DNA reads TGTGCCAGCAGCGCTGACAGCGCTGAAGCTTTCTTT. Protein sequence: CASSADSAEAFF.

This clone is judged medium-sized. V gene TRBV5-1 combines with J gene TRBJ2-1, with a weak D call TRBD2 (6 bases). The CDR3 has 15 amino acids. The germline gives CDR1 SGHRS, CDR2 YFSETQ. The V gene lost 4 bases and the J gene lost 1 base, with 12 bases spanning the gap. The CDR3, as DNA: TGCGCCAGCAGCCCCGGGACTTCTTCCTACAATGAGCAGTTCTTC. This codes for CASSPGTSSYNEQFF. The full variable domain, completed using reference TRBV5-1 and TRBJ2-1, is KAGVTQTPRYLIKTRGQQVTLSCSPISGHRSVSWYQQTPGQGLQFLFEYFSETQRNKGNFPGRFSGRQFSNSRSEMNVSTLELGDSALYLCASSPGTSSYNEQFFGPGTRLTVL.

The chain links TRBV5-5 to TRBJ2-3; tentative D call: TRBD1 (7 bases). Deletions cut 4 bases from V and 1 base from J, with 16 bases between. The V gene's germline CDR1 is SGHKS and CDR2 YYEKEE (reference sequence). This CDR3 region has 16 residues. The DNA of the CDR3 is TGTGCCAGCAGCCCCAACAGGGGAGGCCGCACAGATACGCAGTATTTT. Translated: CASSPNRGGRTDTQYF.

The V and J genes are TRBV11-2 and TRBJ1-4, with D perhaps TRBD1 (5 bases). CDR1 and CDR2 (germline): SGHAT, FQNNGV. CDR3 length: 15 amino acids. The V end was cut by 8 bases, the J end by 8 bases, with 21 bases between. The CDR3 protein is CASCLGRGLWEKLFF. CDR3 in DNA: TGTGCCAGCTGCCTCGGGAGGGGCCTGTGGGAAAAACTGTTTTTT.

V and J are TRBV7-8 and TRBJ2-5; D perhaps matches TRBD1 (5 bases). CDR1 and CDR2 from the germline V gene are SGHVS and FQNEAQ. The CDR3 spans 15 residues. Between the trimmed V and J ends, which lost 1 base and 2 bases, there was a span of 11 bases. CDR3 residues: CASSLGGRQQETQYF. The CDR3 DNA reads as TGTGCCAGCAGCTTAGGGGGCCGACAGCAAGAGACCCAGTACTTC.

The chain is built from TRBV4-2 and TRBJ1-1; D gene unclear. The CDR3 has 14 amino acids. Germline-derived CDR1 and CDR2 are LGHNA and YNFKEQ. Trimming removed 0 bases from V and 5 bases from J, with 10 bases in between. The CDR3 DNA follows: TGTGCCAGCAGCCAAGATCCGGGTAAGACTGAAGCTTTCTTT. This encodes CASSQDPGKTEAFF.

CDR3 bases: TGTGCCAGCAGCGAGGGACGTATGGAGCAGTTCTTC. Amino acid sequence: CASSEGRMEQFF. V is TRBV7-6 and J is TRBJ2-1; tentatively, D is TRBD1 or TRBD2 (5 bases each). In germline, CDR1 is SGHVS, CDR2 FNYEAQ. V was clipped by 5 bases and J by 10 bases, with 12 bases between them. The CDR3 runs 12 residues.